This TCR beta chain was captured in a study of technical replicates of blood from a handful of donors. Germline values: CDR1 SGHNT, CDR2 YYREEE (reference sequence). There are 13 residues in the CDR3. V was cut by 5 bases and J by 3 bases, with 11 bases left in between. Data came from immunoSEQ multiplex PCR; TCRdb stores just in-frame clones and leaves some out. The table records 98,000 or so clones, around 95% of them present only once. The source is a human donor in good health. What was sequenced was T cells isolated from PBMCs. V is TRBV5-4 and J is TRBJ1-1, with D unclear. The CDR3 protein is CASRTNGYTEAFF. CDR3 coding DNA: TGTGCCAGCAGAACGAACGGTTACACTGAAGCTTTCTTT.